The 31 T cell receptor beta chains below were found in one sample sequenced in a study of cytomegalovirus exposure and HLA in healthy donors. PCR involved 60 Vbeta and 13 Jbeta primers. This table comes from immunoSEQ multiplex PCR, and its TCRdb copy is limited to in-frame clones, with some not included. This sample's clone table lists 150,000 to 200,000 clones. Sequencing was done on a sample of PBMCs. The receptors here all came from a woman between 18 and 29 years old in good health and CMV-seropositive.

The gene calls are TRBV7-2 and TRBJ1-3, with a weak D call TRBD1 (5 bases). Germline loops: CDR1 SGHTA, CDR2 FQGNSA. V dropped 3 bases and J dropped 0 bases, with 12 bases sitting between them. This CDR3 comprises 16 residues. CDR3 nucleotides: TGTGCCAGCAGCTTCCCGGACAAGATCTCTGGAAACACCATATATTTT. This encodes CASSFPDKISGNTIYF.

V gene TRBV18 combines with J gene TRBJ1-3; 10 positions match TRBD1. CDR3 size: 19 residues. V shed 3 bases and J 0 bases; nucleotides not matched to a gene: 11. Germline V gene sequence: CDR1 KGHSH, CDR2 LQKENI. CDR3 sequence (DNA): TGTGCCAGCTCACCGGACAGGGGGTCCACCCAAATCTCTGGAAACACCATATATTTT. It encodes CASSPDRGSTQISGNTIYF.

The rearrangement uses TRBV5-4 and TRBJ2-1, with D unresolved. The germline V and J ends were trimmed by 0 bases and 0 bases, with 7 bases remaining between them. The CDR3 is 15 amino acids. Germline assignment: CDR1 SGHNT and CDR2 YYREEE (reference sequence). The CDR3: CASSLGEASYNEQFF. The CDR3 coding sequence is TGTGCCAGCAGCTTGGGAGAGGCCTCCTACAATGAGCAGTTCTTC.

The DNA for the CDR3 is TGTGCCAGCAGCTTTTCCGGGGCAGGGGCTGAAGCTTTCTTT. Amino acid sequence: CASSFSGAGAEAFF. The chain couples TRBV5-6 to TRBJ1-1; D possibly corresponds to TRBD1 (6 bases). Trimming cost V 2 bases and J 6 bases, with 14 bases left between them. Germline CDR1 SGHDT, CDR2 YYEEEE. This CDR3 spans 14 amino acids.

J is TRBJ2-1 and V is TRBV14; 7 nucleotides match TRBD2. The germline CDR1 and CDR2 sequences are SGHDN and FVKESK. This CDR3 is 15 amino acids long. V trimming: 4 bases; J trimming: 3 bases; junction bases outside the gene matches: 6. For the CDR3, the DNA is TGTGCCAGCAGCCCCAGCCGGGACTACTACAATGAGCAGTTCTTC. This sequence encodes CASSPSRDYYNEQFF.

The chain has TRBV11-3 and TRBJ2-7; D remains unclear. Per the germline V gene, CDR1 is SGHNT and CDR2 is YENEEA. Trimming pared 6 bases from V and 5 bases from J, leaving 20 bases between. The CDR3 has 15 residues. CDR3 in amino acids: CASRSPNQRHDEQYF. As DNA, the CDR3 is TGTGCCAGCAGAAGCCCGAATCAGAGGCACGACGAGCAGTACTTC.

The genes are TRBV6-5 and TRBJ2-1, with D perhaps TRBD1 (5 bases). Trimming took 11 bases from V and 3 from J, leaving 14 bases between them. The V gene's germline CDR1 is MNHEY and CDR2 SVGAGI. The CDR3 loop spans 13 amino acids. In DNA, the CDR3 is TGTGCCGCCGGAAGGACATTCTACAATGAGCAGTTCTTC. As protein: CAAGRTFYNEQFF.

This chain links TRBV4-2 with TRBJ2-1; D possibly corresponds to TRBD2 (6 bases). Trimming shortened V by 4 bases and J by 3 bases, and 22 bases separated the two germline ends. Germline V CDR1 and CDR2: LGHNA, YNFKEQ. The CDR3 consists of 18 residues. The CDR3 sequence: CASSLHSGGTHIYNEQFF. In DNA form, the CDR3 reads TGTGCCAGCAGCCTACATTCCGGCGGGACTCATATCTACAATGAGCAGTTCTTC.

As DNA, the CDR3 is TGTGCCATTCGTTCAGCTGGGAGCCCCGGGGAGCTGTTTTTT. It is translated as CAIRSAGSPGELFF. V usage is TRBV10-3 and J usage is TRBJ2-2; perhaps TRBD2 as D (5 bases). The CDR3 sequence is 14 residues long. V shed 9 bases and J shed 6 bases, with 17 bases lying between them. CDR1 and CDR2 from the germline V gene are ENHRY and SYGVKD.

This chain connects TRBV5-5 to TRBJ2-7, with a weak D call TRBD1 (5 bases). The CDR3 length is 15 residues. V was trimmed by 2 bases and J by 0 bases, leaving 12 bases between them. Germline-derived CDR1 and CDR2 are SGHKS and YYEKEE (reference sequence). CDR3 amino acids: CASSFSLDNSYEQYF. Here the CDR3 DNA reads TGTGCCAGCAGCTTCTCTTTGGACAACTCCTACGAGCAGTACTTC.

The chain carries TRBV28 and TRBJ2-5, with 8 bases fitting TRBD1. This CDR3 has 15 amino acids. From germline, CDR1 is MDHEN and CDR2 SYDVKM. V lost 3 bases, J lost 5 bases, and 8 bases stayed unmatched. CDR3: CASSFVQGVWETQYF. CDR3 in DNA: TGTGCCAGCAGTTTTGTACAGGGGGTTTGGGAGACCCAGTACTTC.

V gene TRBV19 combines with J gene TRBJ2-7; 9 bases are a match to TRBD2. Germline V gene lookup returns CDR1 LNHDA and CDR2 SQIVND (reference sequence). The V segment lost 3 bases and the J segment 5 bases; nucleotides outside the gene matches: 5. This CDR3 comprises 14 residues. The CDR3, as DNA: TGTGCCAGTAGTATCCAGCGGGGGGTCCACGAGCAGTACTTC. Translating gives CASSIQRGVHEQYF. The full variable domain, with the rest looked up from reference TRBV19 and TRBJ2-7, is DGGITQSPKYLFRKEGQNVTLSCEQNLNHDAMYWYRQDPGQGLRLIYYSQIVNDFQKGDIAEGYSVSREKKESFPLTVTSAQKNPTAFYLCASSIQRGVHEQYFGPGTRLTVT.

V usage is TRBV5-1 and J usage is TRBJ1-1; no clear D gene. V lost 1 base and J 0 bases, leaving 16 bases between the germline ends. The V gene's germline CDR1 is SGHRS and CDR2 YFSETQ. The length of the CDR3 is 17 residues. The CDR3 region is CASSLQAGTFMNTEAFF. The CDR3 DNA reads TGCGCCAGCAGCTTGCAGGCGGGAACCTTTATGAACACTGAAGCTTTCTTT.

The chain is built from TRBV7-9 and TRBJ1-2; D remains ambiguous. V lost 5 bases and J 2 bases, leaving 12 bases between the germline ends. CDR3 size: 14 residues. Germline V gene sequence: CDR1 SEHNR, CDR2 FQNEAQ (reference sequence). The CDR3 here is CASSRGGLNYGYTF. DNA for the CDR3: TGTGCCAGCAGCCGGGGAGGGCTAAACTATGGCTACACCTTC.

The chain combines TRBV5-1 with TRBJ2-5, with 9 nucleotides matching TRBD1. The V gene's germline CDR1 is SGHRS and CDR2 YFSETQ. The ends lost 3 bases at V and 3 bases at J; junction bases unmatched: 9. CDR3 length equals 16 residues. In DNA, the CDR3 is TGCGCCAGCAGCTGGGGGACAGGGCCCTCCGAAGAGACCCAGTACTTC. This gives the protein CASSWGTGPSEETQYF.

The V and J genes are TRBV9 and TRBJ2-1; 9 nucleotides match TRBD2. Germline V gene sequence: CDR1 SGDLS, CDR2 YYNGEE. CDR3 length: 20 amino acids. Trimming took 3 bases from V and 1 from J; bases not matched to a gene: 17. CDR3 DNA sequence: TGTGCCAGCAGCGACCTGGGGGCGGGGGGGACGATACGTTCCTACAATGAGCAGTTCTTC. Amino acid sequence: CASSDLGAGGTIRSYNEQFF.

CDR3 bases: TGTGCCAGCAGTTGGGGGGGAGCTAACACTGAAGCTTTCTTT. Its protein product is CASSWGGANTEAFF. The chain joins TRBV27 to TRBJ1-1, with D tentatively TRBD1 (5 bases). The CDR3 totals 14 residues. Germline CDR1 and CDR2: MNHEY and SMNVEV (reference sequence). V dropped 4 bases and J dropped 2 bases, with 11 bases sitting between them.

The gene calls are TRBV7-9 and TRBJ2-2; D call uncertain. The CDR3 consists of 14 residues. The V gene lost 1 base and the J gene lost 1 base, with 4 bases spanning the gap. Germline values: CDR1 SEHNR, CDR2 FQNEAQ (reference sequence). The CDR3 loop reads CASSLVMNTGELFF. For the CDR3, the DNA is TGTGCCAGCAGCTTAGTCATGAACACCGGGGAGCTGTTTTTT.

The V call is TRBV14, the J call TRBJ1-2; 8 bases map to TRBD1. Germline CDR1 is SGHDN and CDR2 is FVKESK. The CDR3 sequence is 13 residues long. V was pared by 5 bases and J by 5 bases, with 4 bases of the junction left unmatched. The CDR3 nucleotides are TGTGCCAGCAGCTCTCAGGGGGCTTATGGCTACACCTTC. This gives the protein CASSSQGAYGYTF.

The CDR3 sequence: CASSYSIRGEQFF. In nucleotides, the CDR3 is TGTGCCAGCAGTTACTCGATCCGGGGAGAGCAGTTCTTC. This sequence joins TRBV6-5 and TRBJ2-1, with a tentative D call TRBD2 (5 bases). In germline, CDR1 is MNHEY, CDR2 SVGAGI. Trimming stripped 0 bases from V and 10 bases from J, with 10 bases between. The CDR3 length is 13 residues.

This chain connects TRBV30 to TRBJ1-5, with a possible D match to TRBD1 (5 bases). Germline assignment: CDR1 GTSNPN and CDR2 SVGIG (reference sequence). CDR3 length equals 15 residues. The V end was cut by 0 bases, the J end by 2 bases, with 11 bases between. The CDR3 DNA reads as TGTGCCTGGAGTGTGGTCGGGGGGGGCAATCAGCCCCAGCATTTT. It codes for CAWSVVGGGNQPQHF.

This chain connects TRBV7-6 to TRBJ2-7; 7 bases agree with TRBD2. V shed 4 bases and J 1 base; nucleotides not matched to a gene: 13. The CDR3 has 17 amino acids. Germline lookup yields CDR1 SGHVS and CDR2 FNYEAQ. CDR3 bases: TGTGCCAGCAGCTCGACGATCTTTGGGGGGGAGTCCTACGAGCAGTACTTC. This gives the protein CASSSTIFGGESYEQYF.

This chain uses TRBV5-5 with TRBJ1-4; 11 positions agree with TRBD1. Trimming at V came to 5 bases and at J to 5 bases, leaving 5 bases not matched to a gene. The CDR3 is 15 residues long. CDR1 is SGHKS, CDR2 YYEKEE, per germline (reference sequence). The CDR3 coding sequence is TGTGCCAGCAGACCGGACAGGGGGCAAAATGAAAAACTGTTTTTT. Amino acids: CASRPDRGQNEKLFF. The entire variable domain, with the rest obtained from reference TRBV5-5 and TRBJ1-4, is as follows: DAGVTQSPTHLIKTRGQQVTLRCSPISGHKSVSWYQQVLGQGPQFIFQYYEKEERGRGNFPDRFSARQFPNYSSELNVNALLLGDSALYLCASRPDRGQNEKLFFGSGTQLSVL.

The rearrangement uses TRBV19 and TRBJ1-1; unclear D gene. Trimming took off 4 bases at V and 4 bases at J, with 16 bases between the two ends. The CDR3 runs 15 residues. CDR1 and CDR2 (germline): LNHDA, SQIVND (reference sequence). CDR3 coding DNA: TGTGCCAGTAGTAGGGAGCGCGGACGGGGCACTGAAGCTTTCTTT. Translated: CASSRERGRGTEAFF.

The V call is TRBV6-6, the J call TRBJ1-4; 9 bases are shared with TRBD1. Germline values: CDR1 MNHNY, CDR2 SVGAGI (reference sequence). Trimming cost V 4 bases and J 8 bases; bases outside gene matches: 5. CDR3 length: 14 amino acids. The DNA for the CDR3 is TGTGCCAGCAGTTGGGCGGGACAGGGAGAAAAACTGTTTTTT. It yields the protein CASSWAGQGEKLFF.

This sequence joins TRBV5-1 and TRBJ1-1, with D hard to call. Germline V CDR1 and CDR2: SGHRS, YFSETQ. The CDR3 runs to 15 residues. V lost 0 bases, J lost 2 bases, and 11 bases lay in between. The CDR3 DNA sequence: TGCGCCAGCAGCTTGGATGGCAGCGTTAACACTGAAGCTTTCTTT. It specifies CASSLDGSVNTEAFF. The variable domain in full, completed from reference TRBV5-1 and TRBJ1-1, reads KAGVTQTPRYLIKTRGQQVTLSCSPISGHRSVSWYQQTPGQGLQFLFEYFSETQRNKGNFPGRFSGRQFSNSRSEMNVSTLELGDSALYLCASSLDGSVNTEAFFGQGTRLTVV.

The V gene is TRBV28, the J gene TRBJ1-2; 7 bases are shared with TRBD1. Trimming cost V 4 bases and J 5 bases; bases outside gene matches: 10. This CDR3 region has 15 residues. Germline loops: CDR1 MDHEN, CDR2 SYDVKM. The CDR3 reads CASSSTGTAAYGYTF. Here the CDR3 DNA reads TGTGCCAGCAGTTCTACCGGGACAGCGGCTTATGGCTACACCTTC.

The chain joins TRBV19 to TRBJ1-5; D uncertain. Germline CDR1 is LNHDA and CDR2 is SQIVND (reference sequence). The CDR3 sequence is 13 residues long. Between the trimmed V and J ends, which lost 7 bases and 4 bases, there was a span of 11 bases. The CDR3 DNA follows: TGTGCCAGTACCGGGGTGAATAATCAGCCCCAGCATTTT. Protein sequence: CASTGVNNQPQHF.

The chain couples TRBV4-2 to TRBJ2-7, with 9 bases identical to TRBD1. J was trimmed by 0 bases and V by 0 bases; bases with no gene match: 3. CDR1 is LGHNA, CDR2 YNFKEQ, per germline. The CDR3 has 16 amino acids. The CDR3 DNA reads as TGTGCCAGCAGCCAAGACACAGGGGGCCCCTCCTACGAGCAGTACTTC. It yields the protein CASSQDTGGPSYEQYF.

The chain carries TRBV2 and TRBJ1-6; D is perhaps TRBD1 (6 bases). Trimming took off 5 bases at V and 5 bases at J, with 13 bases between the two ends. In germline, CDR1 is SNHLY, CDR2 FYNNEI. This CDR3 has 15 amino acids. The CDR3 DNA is TGTGCCAGCAGTTGGGGGGGGCTCGATAATTCACCCCTCCACTTT. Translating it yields CASSWGGLDNSPLHF. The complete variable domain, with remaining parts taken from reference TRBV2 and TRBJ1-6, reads EPEVTQTPSHQVTQMGQEVILRCVPISNHLYFYWYRQILGQKVEFLVSFYNNEISEKSEIFDDQFSVERPDGSNFTLKIRSTKLEDSAMYFCASSWGGLDNSPLHFGNGTRLTVT.

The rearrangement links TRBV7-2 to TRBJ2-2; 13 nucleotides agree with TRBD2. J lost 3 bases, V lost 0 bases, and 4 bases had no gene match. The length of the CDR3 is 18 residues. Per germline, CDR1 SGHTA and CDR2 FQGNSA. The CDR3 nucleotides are TGTGCCAGCAGCTTAGCGCGGACTAGCGGGGGCGACACCGGGGAGCTGTTTTTT. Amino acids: CASSLARTSGGDTGELFF.